Each of the 28 T cell receptor beta chains below was sequenced from the same sample in a study of T cell responses to AZD1222 COVID-19 vaccine (dated by TCRdb to about 2021). What this sample's time point label stands for: about 28 days (+/-7) after the second vaccine dose. The method was the immunoSEQ multiplex PCR assay. The table comes from immuneACCESS by way of TCRdb, which keeps in-frame sequences with V and J called. Part of the clones is missing from these tables; in studies checked, under half for an unresolved V gene and the rest for unknown reasons. For this sample there are 70,000 to 95,000 clones; over 75% appear just once. About 2.5% of the sample is in the top ten clones. Sequencing was performed on peripheral blood, taken 28 days after the second AZD1222 dose. These receptors all come from an adult who received the AZD1222 COVID-19 vaccine.

This chain uses TRBV27 with TRBJ1-1, with 8 bases identical to TRBD1. Germline loops: CDR1 MNHEY, CDR2 SMNVEV (reference sequence). The CDR3 covers 14 residues. The V segment lost 6 bases and the J segment 4 bases; nucleotides outside the gene matches: 7. CDR3 residues: CASRWDRWSTEAFF. The CDR3 coding sequence is TGTGCCAGCAGGTGGGACAGGTGGAGCACTGAAGCTTTCTTT.

The chain links TRBV5-6 to TRBJ2-1; D possibly corresponds to TRBD1 (5 bases). Germline V gene data show CDR1 as SGHDT and CDR2 as YYEEEE. The CDR3 totals 16 residues. Trimming removed 1 base at V and 0 bases at J, with 11 bases between. The CDR3 loop is CASSLIGHGSYNEQFF. CDR3 bases: TGTGCCAGCAGCTTGATCGGACATGGCTCCTACAATGAGCAGTTCTTC.

This chain links TRBV11-2 with TRBJ2-7, with a weak D call TRBD1 (6 bases). Between the trimmed V and J ends, which lost 3 bases and 3 bases, there was a span of 12 bases. The germline CDR1 and CDR2 sequences are SGHAT and FQNNGV. The CDR3 has 14 amino acids. CDR3 in DNA: TGTGCCAGCAGCTTTACAGGGAAGAGCTACGAGCAGTACTTC. Amino acid sequence: CASSFTGKSYEQYF.

V and J are TRBV5-6 and TRBJ1-5; D gene uncertain. This CDR3 comprises 15 residues. V was pared by 2 bases and J by 2 bases, with 11 bases between. Per the germline V gene, CDR1 is SGHDT and CDR2 is YYEEEE. The CDR3 nucleotides are TGTGCCAGCAGCTTTTGGTGGGCCCGCAATCAGCCCCAGCATTTT. Its protein is CASSFWWARNQPQHF.

On this clone: One junction end disagrees with the germline gene, perhaps due to a read error. The chain is built from TRBV7-7 and TRBJ2-2; 7 bases line up with TRBD1. The length of the CDR3 is 16 residues. Germline CDR1 is SSHAT and CDR2 is FNYEAQ (reference sequence). The DNA of the CDR3 is TGTGCTAGCAGCTTTAACACAGGGGCGAACACCGGGGAGCTGTTTTTT. Amino acids: CASSFNTGANTGELFF.

This clone was seen only once. The chain is built from TRBV30 and TRBJ1-6; 10 positions match TRBD1. The junction had 10 bases not matched to a gene; V was cut back by 7 bases and J by 4 bases. This CDR3 contains 16 residues. Germline lookup yields CDR1 GTSNPN and CDR2 SVGIG (reference sequence). The CDR3 loop reads CAYRSGTGAYNSPLHF. The CDR3 coding sequence is TGTGCCTACCGCTCCGGGACAGGGGCATATAATTCACCCCTCCACTTT.

The chain couples TRBV10-3 to TRBJ2-7, with D uncertain. With 6 bases removed from V and 1 base from J, the gap between germline ends came to 13 bases. Per the germline V gene, CDR1 is ENHRY and CDR2 is SYGVKD. The CDR3 has 14 amino acids. Written as DNA, the CDR3 is TGTGCCATCAGGCTGACAAAGGGATCCTACGAGCAGTACTTC. As protein: CAIRLTKGSYEQYF.

The V and J genes are TRBV6-1 and TRBJ1-3; the D is unclear. Trimming took 3 bases from V and 0 from J, leaving 9 bases between them. This CDR3 has 15 amino acids. Germline V gene data show CDR1 as MNHNS and CDR2 as SASEGT. The CDR3 loop reads CASSENGYSGNTIYF. The CDR3 DNA reads TGTGCCAGCAGTGAGAACGGATACTCTGGAAACACCATATATTTT.

The gene calls are TRBV10-3 and TRBJ2-2; the D call may be TRBD1 or TRBD2 (5 bases each). V lost 8 bases and J lost 2, with 12 bases in between. The CDR3 totals 14 residues. CDR1 and CDR2 (germline): ENHRY, SYGVKD. CDR3 nucleotide sequence: TGTGCCATCGGGACGATCTCCAACACCGGGGAGCTGTTTTTT. Its protein is CAIGTISNTGELFF.

This clone was observed once. The rearrangement joins TRBV4-2 to TRBJ2-2; no definite D call. The CDR3 is 15 residues long. The V end was cut by 1 base, the J end by 4 bases, with 10 bases between. The germline CDR1 and CDR2 sequences are LGHNA and YNFKEQ. The CDR3 bases are TGTGCCAGCAGCCAAGGTATTCGCGGCACCGGGGAGCTGTTTTTT. Translation: CASSQGIRGTGELFF.

The genes are TRBV5-1 and TRBJ1-2; D might be TRBD1 (5 bases). This CDR3 has 15 amino acids. Trimming shortened V by 4 bases and J by 4 bases, and 17 bases separated the two germline ends. Germline loops: CDR1 SGHRS, CDR2 YFSETQ. The CDR3 region is CASSPLSPGPYGYTF. CDR3 sequence (DNA): TGCGCCAGCAGCCCACTTTCCCCAGGGCCCTATGGCTACACCTTC.

The gene calls are TRBV18 and TRBJ2-7; the D gene is possibly TRBD2 (5 bases). Germline CDR1 reads KGHSH; CDR2 reads LQKENI. This CDR3 has 13 residues. The V and J ends lost 3 bases and 4 bases respectively, with 10 bases between them. The DNA for the CDR3 is TGTGCCAGCTCACCGGGGAGCAAATACGAGCAGTACTTC. As protein: CASSPGSKYEQYF. The full variable domain, its missing parts supplied by reference TRBV18 and TRBJ2-7, is NAGVMQNPRHLVRRRGQEARLRCSPMKGHSHVYWYRQLPEEGLKFMVYLQKENIIDESGMPKERFSAEFPKEGPSILRIQQVVRGDSAAYFCASSPGSKYEQYFGPGTRLTVT.

This chain connects TRBV10-1 to TRBJ2-5, with D maybe TRBD1 (5 bases). CDR1 is WNHNN, CDR2 SYGVQD, per germline (reference sequence). V was shortened by 0 bases and J by 5 bases, with 13 bases between the two germline ends. The CDR3 length is 15 residues. DNA of the CDR3: TGCGCCAGCAGTGAGTCCACAGGTGGGGTCGAGACCCAGTACTTC. Its protein is CASSESTGGVETQYF.

The chain has TRBV11-3 and TRBJ1-1; D unclear. Germline loops: CDR1 SGHNT, CDR2 YENEEA. This CDR3 has 13 residues. V was clipped by 5 bases and J by 3 bases, with 10 bases between them. CDR3 coding DNA: TGTGCCAGCAGCCACTGGACGTACACTGAAGCTTTCTTT. It codes for CASSHWTYTEAFF. The full variable domain, rest sourced from reference TRBV11-3 and TRBJ1-1, is EAGVVQSPRYKIIEKKQPVAFWCNPISGHNTLYWYLQNLGQGPELLIRYENEEAVDDSQLPKDRFSAERLKGVDSTLKIQPAELGDSAVYLCASSHWTYTEAFFGQGTRLTVV.

The chain recombines TRBV24-1 with TRBJ2-5; D is unclear. The V end lost 5 bases, the J end lost 5 bases, and 11 bases lay between the germline ends. CDR1 and CDR2 (germline): KGHDR, SFDVKD. The CDR3 runs 13 residues. The CDR3 DNA sequence: TGTGCCACCAGTGTCCCCGGTAGTGAGACCCAGTACTTC. This sequence encodes CATSVPGSETQYF.

This sequence joins TRBV6-1 and TRBJ1-3; a weak D match, TRBD1 (5 bases). V was pared by 4 bases and J by 0 bases, with 16 bases between. Germline values: CDR1 MNHNS, CDR2 SASEGT. This CDR3 is built from 17 residues. This chain's CDR3 is CASSGSLGGSSGNTIYF. The CDR3 bases are TGTGCCAGCAGTGGGAGTTTGGGGGGGAGCTCTGGAAACACCATATATTTT.

The chain's CDR3 is CASSHGQQETQYF. The CDR3 nucleotides read TGTGCCAGCAGCCATGGACAGCAAGAGACCCAGTACTTC. The J gene is TRBJ2-5, the V gene TRBV3-1 (or the pseudogene TRBV3-2), with a weak D call TRBD1 (6 bases). Per germline, CDR1 LGHDT and CDR2 YNNKEL (reference sequence). V was clipped by 3 bases and J by 2 bases, with 7 bases between them. The CDR3 runs to 13 residues.

This chain joins TRBV19 and TRBJ2-2; the D gene could be TRBD1 or TRBD2 (5 bases each). This CDR3 spans 14 amino acids. Trimming pared 5 bases from V and 0 bases from J, leaving 7 bases between. Germline V gene sequence: CDR1 LNHDA, CDR2 SQIVND (reference sequence). The CDR3, as DNA: TGTGCCAGTAGTGTGGGACCGAACACCGGGGAGCTGTTTTTT. It specifies CASSVGPNTGELFF.

This clone was observed a handful of times. The chain links TRBV30 to TRBJ2-2; unclear D gene. V was pared by 2 bases and J by 1 base, with 5 bases between. This CDR3 spans 13 amino acids. In germline, CDR1 is GTSNPN, CDR2 SVGIG (reference sequence). The CDR3 sequence is CAWSPWNTGELFF. CDR3 nucleotides: TGTGCCTGGAGTCCCTGGAACACCGGGGAGCTGTTTTTT.

This clone was counted between two and nine times. This chain connects TRBV4-2 to TRBJ2-2, with D tentatively TRBD2 (6 bases). Looked up from germline, CDR1 is LGHNA and CDR2 is YNFKEQ. This CDR3 has 15 amino acids. Deletions cut 0 bases from V and 7 bases from J, with 12 bases between. The CDR3 spells CASSQESRRGGELFF. The CDR3, as DNA: TGTGCCAGCAGCCAAGAAAGCAGGAGGGGCGGGGAGCTGTTTTTT.

The chain employs TRBV11-2 and TRBJ2-1, with 8 bases lining up with TRBD2. Germline CDR1 reads SGHAT; CDR2 reads FQNNGV. V gave up 0 bases and J gave up 6 bases; unmatched junction bases: 13. The CDR3 totals 18 residues. The CDR3 is CASSLDRVGRGFVNEQFF. Written as DNA, the CDR3 is TGTGCCAGCAGCTTAGATCGCGTCGGGAGGGGGTTTGTCAATGAGCAGTTCTTC.

This clone has just one count. V usage is TRBV6-5 and J usage is TRBJ1-1, with 7 bases matching TRBD1. Germline-derived CDR1 and CDR2 are MNHEY and SVGAGI. Trimming cost V 6 bases and J 4 bases; bases outside gene matches: 5. The CDR3 has 13 residues. CDR3: CASSQQGSTEAFF. Here the CDR3 DNA reads TGTGCCAGCAGCCAACAGGGGAGCACTGAAGCTTTCTTT.

The chain links TRBV29-1 to TRBJ1-2; D gene uncertain. This CDR3 has 12 amino acids. V was clipped by 4 bases and J by 2 bases, with 8 bases between them. From germline, CDR1 is SQVTM and CDR2 ANQGSEA. The CDR3: CSVARSNYGYTF. CDR3 bases: TGCAGCGTTGCTAGGTCCAACTATGGCTACACCTTC.

This sequence joins TRBV6-5 and TRBJ2-2; a possible D gene is TRBD2 (6 bases). This CDR3 is built from 16 residues. The V and J ends lost 2 bases and 0 bases respectively, with 10 bases between them. CDR1 is MNHEY and CDR2 is SVGAGI in the germline V gene. CDR3 nucleotide sequence: TGTGCCAGCAGTTACGGGGACTCCCCGAACACCGGGGAGCTGTTTTTT. Translation gives CASSYGDSPNTGELFF.

V usage is TRBV3-1 (or the pseudogene TRBV3-2) and J usage is TRBJ2-7, with 8 bases matching TRBD2. The CDR3 length is 13 residues. The germline V gene encodes CDR1 LGHDT and CDR2 YNNKEL (reference sequence). Unmatched junction bases numbered 7, after V lost 0 bases and J lost 12 bases. The CDR3 nucleotides read TGTGCCAGCAGCCAAGATAGGGCGGGGACTAGGTACTTC. It specifies CASSQDRAGTRYF.

The CDR3 sequence is CASSRQGYNSPLHF. The CDR3 DNA is TGTGCCAGCAGCCGACAGGGCTATAATTCACCCCTCCACTTT. The rearrangement links TRBV6-5 to TRBJ1-6, with 7 bases fitting TRBD1. The CDR3 is 14 residues long. From germline, CDR1 is MNHEY and CDR2 SVGAGI. Trimming removed 6 bases from V and 3 bases from J; junction bases left unmatched: 2.

The gene calls are TRBV4-2 and TRBJ2-5; 8 bases align to TRBD2. Germline V gives CDR1 LGHNA, CDR2 YNFKEQ. The CDR3 is made up of 20 amino acids. After removal of 1 base from V and 2 bases from J, the junction contained 18 bases not matched to a gene. Here the CDR3 DNA reads TGTGCCAGCAGCCAAGGGGGACTAGTGAAGGGTAGGGGTTTACAAGAGACCCAGTACTTC. It specifies CASSQGGLVKGRGLQETQYF.

The chain recombines TRBV5-1 with TRBJ2-1; 11 bases are shared with TRBD2. V trimming: 4 bases; J trimming: 7 bases; junction bases outside the gene matches: 4. This CDR3 region has 14 residues. Germline lookup yields CDR1 SGHRS and CDR2 YFSETQ. CDR3 sequence: CASSGTSGRNEQFF. The CDR3, as DNA: TGCGCCAGCAGCGGGACTAGCGGAAGGAATGAGCAGTTCTTC.